This T cell receptor beta chain came from a study of molecular identifiers for immune sequencing clone quantification. TCRdb independently ran MiXCR on the PCR reads; one entry per CDR3 protein. The repertoire holds about 640,000 distinct CDR3 sequences, about 20% seen once, with roughly 0.83% in the top ten. CDR3 size: 15 residues. CDR1 is MNHEY, CDR2 SVGEGT, per germline. V gave up 3 bases and J gave up 5 bases; unmatched junction bases: 8. Sequencing used naive CD8+ T cells from blood, with Jurkat cell RNA spiked in. The subset denotes: FACS-sorted CD8+CD4-CCR7+CD45RA+ naive T cells. This receptor was obtained from a human donor in good health. Some libraries in this study had Jurkat cell RNA spiked in. The gene calls are TRBV6-2 or TRBV6-3 and TRBJ2-7, with 9 bases aligning to TRBD2. CDR3 nucleotides: TGTGCCAGCAGTTATCGCAGCGGGGGGAGGAACGAGCAGTACTTC. This codes for CASSYRSGGRNEQYF.